The source of this T cell receptor beta chain is a study of T cells in women clearing cervical HPV infection. Study summary: Controls gave blood once infection was undetectable; cases at lesion identification.

Turning to this clone: The DNA ends 3 residues before the CDR3 does, and the rest of the CDR3 is filled in from the germline J gene.

immunoSEQ multiplex PCR used an average of 1200 ng genomic DNA. Clones were read by immunoSEQ multiplex PCR, and TCRdb kept only the in-frame ones, dropping some. Here the sample table reports more than 20,000 clones. The CDR3 is 12 residues long. Germline V gene sequence: CDR1 DFQATT, CDR2 SNEGSKA (reference sequence). This TCR was recovered from a woman between 18 and 70 years old with a cervical HPV16 infection that either progressed to CIN3+ or cleared (not recorded which). V gene TRBV20-1 combines with J gene TRBJ1-2; TRBD1 might be the D (5 bases). The specimen was blood buffy coat. The CDR3 DNA, read in part, is TGCAGTGCTAGCAGGGTTCAGGGTGAC. Translating gives CSASRVQGD. In full, the CDR3 reads CSASRVQGDYTF.